Sequencing of this T cell receptor beta chain was carried out in a study of response to subunit inactivated influenza vaccine (dated by TCRdb to the late 2010s). Describing the broader study: Deep quantitative profiling of the T cell receptor repertoire was used in the study to follow responses to a trivalent subunit inactivated influenza vaccine.

The germline V gene yields MNHNS for CDR1 and SASEGT for CDR2. At the junction V is shortened by 8 bases and J by 6 bases, with 16 bases in between. Taken from cysteine to phenylalanine, the CDR3 has 13 residues. The read is trimmed to its CDR3 DNA, 39 bases read in frame from base 1. As regards this clonotype: The antigen it binds to is not known. The record has no base qualities; no much larger clone is one base away.

Receptor amplification or capture employed RT-PCR. Reads for this sample came from an Illumina HiSeq 2500. TCRdb took the public reads, trimmed them with fastp at Q25, ran MiXCR for clone calling and kept in-frame beta chains. Rows are combined by CDR3 protein, so each entry shows the most common genes and DNA. For this sample the table gives 800,000 or so distinct CDR3 sequences, of which around 20% were detected only once. The ten largest clones take up roughly 10% of the sample. General study outcomes and caveats: The authors proposed that each seasonal influenza vaccination may bring in only a limited number of new T cells.

Here the chain combines TRBV6-1 and TRBJ1-1; TRBD1 could be the D gene, as 5 bases match. The starting material was PBMCs from blood, obtained less than 6 days after vaccination. This TCR derives from a man aged 50-60 years who received an inactivated influenza vaccine. Donor details come from another sample of the same person, matched by shared clones. At the DNA level, the sequence is TGTGCCAGCTCCTTTTCGGGGGTAGCTGAAGCTTTCTTT. Its product reads: CASSFSGVAEAFF.